Listed here is a single TCR beta chain. This receptor's antigen is unknown. It has no much larger one-base neighbor in the sample; base qualities were not kept. V and J are truncated by 0 bases and 4 bases respectively, leaving an intervening sequence of 7 bases. From the cysteine through the phenylalanine, the CDR3 covers 13 amino acids. The CDR3 DNA has 39 bases and is translated from base 1. The germline V gene supplies CDR1 SGDLS and CDR2 YYNGEE. This record belongs to a study of blood T cell repertoires in COVID-19 (dated by TCRdb to 2019 to 2021). As for the study more broadly: The collaborator samples originated in the United States, Italy and Spain and spanned the acute and convalescent phases of COVID-19. The prospective study material was composed of cDNA or gDNA derived from T cells, B-cell-depleted T cells, or PBMCs. Deeply sampled blood TCRbeta repertoires from subjects exposed to, actively infected with, or recovered from COVID-19 were included in the dataset. The repertoires were released in a freely available public database meant as a resource for research on the immune response to SARS-CoV-2. Samples came from the ongoing ImmuneRACE study (first 160 participants) plus 1,254 subjects from 6 global collaborators. Nearly every sample came with metadata listing a de-identified subject ID, COVID-19 status, age in years and sex. Where available, HLA class I and class II types were taken from metadata supplied by the sample provider and were not determined by assay-based typing.

Enrolling through a virtual design, the prospective study's participants ranged in age from roughly 18 to 95 years and lived across 24 United States geographic areas. Cohort assignment in the prospective study relied on participant-reported clinical history from a screening survey and a study questionnaire. Recovered participants in ImmuneRACE Cohort 3 were defined by two consecutive negative NP/OP PCR tests, clearance by a healthcare professional, or resolution of symptoms. Mobile phlebotomists in the prospective study collected whole blood, serum and a nasopharyngeal or oropharyngeal swab from every participant. Participants in the prospective study had the option to provide additional blood draws and questionnaires over an approximately 2-month period. Blood samples from the prospective study were shipped frozen or at room temperature prior to DNA extraction. Study-wide findings and limitations: How much clinical and demographic metadata was included differed by source and by participant, and the metadata was provided uncurated.

TCRbeta CDR3 regions were amplified from genomic DNA using the immunoSEQ Assay, a bias-controlled multiplex PCR. As for the authors' bioinformatics: The number of nucleated cells in each sample was estimated by amplification of reference gene primers within the assay. Sequence reads were collapsed and filtered to measure the absolute abundance of every unique TCRbeta CDR3 rearrangement. For each sample, productive Simpson clonality was calculated by taking the square root of Simpson's diversity index across productive rearrangements. The clones in this table, taken by TCRdb from immuneACCESS, are in-frame only. Not every clone is retained; where verified, under half of the shortfall comes from an unresolved V gene, and the cause of the rest is unknown. The DNA gave D and trimming, while V, J and clone size come from that table. Counted in this sample were 450,000 or so clones; about 90% of them appeared once. 0.6% of the sample lies in the top ten.

The sequence joins TRBV9 to TRBJ1-1; the D gene is perhaps TRBD1, on 5 matching bases. This clonotype was obtained from a young man who had recovered from COVID-19. Sequencing input: PBMCs or T cells enriched from blood (not recorded which). The sequenced DNA is TGTGCCAGCAGCGTAGCTCAGGGCACTGAAGCTTTCTTT. Its protein product is CASSVAQGTEAFF.